The TCR beta chain described here comes from a study of T cell responses to AZD1222 COVID-19 vaccine. Note on this clone: Antigen unknown. Its ends do not fully match the called genes, so a read error is possible.

The V gene's germline CDR1 is SGHNT and CDR2 YYREEE (reference sequence). The CDR3 spans 17 residues. Notes on the study in general: A reported finding is that nearly half of spike-specific TCRs target unmutated variant regions. Spike-specific TCR breadth and depth grew following two AZD1222 doses. Clonal diversity was possibly underestimated, and white British individuals and females predominated among donors. Baseline testing showed seropositivity in only a handful of AZD1222 recipients.

Here immunoSEQ multiplex PCR was the method, and the copy in TCRdb shows in-frame clones only, minus some. This table holds around 65,000 clones, roughly four fifths found once. The rearrangement links TRBV5-4 to TRBJ2-2; 14 bases are a match to TRBD2. Here the sequenced sample was peripheral blood, taken 28 days after the second AZD1222 dose. The source of this sequence is an adult who received the AZD1222 COVID-19 vaccine. The CDR3 spells CASSSGTSGRSTRELFF. The CDR3 nucleotides read TGTGCCAGCAGCTCCGGGACTAGCGGGAGAAGCACCCGGGAGCTGTTTTTT. Together with reference TRBV5-4 and TRBJ2-2, the CDR3 gives the full variable domain: ETGVTQSPTHLIKTRGQQVTLRCSSQSGHNTVSWYQQALGQGPQFIFQYYREEENGRGNFPPRFSGLQFPNYSSELNVNALELDDSALYLCASSSGTSGRSTRELFFGEGSRLTVL.